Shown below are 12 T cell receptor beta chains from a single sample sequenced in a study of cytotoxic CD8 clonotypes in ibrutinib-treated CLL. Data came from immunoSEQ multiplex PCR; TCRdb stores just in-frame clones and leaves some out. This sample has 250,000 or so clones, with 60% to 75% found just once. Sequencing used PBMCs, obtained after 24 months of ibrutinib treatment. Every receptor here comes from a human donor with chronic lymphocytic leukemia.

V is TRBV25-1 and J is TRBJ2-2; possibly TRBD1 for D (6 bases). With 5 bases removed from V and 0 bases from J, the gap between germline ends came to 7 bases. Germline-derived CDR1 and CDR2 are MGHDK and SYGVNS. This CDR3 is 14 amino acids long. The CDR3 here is CASSQGTNTGELFF. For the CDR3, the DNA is TGTGCCAGCAGTCAGGGGACGAACACCGGGGAGCTGTTTTTT.

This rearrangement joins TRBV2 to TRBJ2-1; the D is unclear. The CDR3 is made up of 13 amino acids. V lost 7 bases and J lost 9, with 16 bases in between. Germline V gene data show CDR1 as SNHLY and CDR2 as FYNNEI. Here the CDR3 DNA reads TGTGCCAGCACTTTTGACATAACGATTGAGCAGTTCTTC. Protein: CASTFDITIEQFF.

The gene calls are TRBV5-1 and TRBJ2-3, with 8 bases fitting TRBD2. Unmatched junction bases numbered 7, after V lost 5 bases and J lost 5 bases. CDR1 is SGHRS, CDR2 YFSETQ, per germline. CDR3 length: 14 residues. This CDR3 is CASSRAGDKDTQYF. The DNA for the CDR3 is TGCGCCAGCAGTAGAGCGGGAGATAAAGATACGCAGTATTTT.

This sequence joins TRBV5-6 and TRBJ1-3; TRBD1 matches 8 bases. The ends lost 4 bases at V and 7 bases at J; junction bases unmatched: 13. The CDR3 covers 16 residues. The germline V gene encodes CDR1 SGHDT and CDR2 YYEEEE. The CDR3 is CASSNTKRQGRNTIYF. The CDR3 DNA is TGTGCCAGCAGCAATACTAAGAGACAGGGGAGGAACACCATATATTTT. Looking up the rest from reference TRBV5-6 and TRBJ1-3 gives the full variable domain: DAGVTQSPTHLIKTRGQQVTLRCSPKSGHDTVSWYQQALGQGPQFIFQYYEEEERQRGNFPDRFSGHQFPNYSSELNVNALLLGDSALYLCASSNTKRQGRNTIYFGEGSWLTVV.

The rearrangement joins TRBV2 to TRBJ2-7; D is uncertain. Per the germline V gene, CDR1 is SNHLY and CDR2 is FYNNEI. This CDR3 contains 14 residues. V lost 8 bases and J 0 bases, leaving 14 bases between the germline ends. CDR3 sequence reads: CASESETTSYEQYF. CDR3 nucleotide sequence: TGTGCCAGCGAGTCCGAGACGACCTCCTACGAGCAGTACTTC.

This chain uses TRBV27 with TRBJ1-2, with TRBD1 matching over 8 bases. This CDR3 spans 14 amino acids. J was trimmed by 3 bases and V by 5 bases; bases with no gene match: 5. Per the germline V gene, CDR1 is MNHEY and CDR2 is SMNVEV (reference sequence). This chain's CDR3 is CASSPTGQDYGYTF. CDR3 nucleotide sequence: TGTGCCAGCAGTCCTACGGGACAGGACTATGGCTACACCTTC.

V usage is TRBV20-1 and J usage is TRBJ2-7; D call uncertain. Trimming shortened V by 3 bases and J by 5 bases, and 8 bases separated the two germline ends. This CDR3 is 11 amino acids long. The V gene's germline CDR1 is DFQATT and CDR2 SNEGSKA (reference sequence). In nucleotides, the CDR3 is TGCAGTGCTAGTTCTGTCCACGAGCAGTACTTC. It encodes CSASSVHEQYF.

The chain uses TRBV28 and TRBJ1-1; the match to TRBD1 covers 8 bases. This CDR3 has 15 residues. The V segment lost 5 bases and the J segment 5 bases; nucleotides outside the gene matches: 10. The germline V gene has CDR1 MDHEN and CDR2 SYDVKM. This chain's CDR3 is CASSGTGQGWTEAFF. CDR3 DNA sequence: TGTGCCAGCAGTGGAACAGGACAGGGCTGGACTGAAGCTTTCTTT.

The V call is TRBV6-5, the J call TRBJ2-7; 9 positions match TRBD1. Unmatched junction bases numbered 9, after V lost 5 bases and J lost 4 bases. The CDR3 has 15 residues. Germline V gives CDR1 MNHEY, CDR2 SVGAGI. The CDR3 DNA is TGTGCCAGCAGTCATGACCCGGGACAGGGTTACGAGCAGTACTTC. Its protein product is CASSHDPGQGYEQYF.

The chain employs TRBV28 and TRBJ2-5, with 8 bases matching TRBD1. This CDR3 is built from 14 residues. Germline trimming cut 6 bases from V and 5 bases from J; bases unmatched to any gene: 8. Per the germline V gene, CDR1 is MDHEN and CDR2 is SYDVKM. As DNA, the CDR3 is TGTGCCAGCAGGGGACAGGTTACGGCGGAGACCCAGTACTTC. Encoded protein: CASRGQVTAETQYF.

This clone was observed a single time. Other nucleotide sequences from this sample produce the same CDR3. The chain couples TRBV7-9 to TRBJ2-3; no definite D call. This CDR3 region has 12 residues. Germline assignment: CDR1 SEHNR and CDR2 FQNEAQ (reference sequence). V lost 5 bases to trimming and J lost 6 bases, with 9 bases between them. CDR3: CASSPLADTQYF. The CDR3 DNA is TGTGCCAGCAGCCCCCTGGCGGATACGCAGTATTTT.

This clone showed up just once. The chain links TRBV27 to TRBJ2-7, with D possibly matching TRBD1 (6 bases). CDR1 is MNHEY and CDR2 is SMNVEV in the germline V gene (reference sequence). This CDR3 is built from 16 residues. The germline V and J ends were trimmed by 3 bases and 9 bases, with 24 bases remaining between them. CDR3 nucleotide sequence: TGTGCCAGCAGTTTTGCCCTGACAGGCGCCTACATGGTGCAGTACTTC. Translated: CASSFALTGAYMVQYF.